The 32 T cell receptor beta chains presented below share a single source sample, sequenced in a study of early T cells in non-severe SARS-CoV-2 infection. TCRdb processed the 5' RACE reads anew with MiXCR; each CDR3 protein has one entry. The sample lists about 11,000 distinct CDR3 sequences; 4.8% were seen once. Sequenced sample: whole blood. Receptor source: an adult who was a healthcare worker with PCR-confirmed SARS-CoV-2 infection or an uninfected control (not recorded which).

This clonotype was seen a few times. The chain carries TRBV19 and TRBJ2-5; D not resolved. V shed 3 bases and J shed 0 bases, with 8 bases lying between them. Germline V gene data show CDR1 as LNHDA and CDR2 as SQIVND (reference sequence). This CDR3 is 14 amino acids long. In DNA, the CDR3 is TGTGCCAGTAGTATCCGGCTTTACCAAGAGACCCAGTACTTC. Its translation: CASSIRLYQETQYF.

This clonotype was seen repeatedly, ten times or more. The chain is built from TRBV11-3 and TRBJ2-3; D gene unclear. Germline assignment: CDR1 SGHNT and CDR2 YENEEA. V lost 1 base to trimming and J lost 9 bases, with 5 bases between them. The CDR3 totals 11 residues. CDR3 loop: CASSLGMTQYF. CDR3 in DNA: TGTGCCAGCAGCTTAGGAATGACGCAGTATTTT.

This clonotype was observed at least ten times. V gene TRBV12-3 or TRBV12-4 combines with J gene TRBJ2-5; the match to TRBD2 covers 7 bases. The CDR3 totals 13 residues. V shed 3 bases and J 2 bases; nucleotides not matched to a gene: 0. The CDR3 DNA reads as TGTGCCAGCAGTTTGGGAGGGCAAGAGACCCAGTACTTC. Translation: CASSLGGQETQYF.

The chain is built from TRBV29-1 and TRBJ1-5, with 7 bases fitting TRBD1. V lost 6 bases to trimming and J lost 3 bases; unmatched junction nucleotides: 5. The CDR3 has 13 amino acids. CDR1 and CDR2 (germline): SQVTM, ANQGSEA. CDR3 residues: CSVRGQDNQPQHF. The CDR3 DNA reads TGCAGCGTCCGTGGACAGGACAATCAGCCCCAGCATTTT.

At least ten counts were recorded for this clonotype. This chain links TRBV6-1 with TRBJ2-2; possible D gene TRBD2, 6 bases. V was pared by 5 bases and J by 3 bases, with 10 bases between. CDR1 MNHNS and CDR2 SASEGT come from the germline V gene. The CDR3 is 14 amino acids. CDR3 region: CASSTWGDTGELFF. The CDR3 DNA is TGTGCCAGCAGTACCTGGGGGGACACCGGGGAGCTGTTTTTT.

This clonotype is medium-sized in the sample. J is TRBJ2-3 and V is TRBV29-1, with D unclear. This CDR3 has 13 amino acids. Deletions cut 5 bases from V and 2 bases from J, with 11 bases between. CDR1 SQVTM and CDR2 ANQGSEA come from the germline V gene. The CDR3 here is CSVIGVDTDTQYF. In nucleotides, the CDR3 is TGCAGCGTTATTGGGGTAGACACAGATACGCAGTATTTT.

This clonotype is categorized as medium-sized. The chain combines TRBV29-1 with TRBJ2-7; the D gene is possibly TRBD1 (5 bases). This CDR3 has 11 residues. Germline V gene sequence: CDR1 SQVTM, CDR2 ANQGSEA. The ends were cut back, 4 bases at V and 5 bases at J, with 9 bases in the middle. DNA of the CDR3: TGCAGCGTTGCCTTCAGGGACGAGCAGTACTTC. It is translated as CSVAFRDEQYF.

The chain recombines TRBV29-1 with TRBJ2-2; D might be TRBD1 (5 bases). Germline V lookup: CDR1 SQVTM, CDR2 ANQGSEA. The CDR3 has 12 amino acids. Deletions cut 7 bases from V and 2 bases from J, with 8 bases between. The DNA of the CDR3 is TGCAGCGCAGGGCCTAACACCGGGGAGCTGTTTTTT. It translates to CSAGPNTGELFF.

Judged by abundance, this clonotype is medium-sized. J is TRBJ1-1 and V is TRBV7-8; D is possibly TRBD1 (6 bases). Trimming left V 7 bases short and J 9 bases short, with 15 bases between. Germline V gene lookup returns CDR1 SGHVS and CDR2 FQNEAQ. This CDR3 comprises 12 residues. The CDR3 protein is CASTQGKDQAFF. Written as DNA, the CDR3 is TGTGCCAGCACCCAGGGGAAGGATCAAGCTTTCTTT. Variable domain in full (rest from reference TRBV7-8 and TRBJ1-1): GAGVSQSPRYKVAKRGQDVALRCDPISGHVSLFWYQQALGQGPEFLTYFQNEAQLDKSGLPSDRFFAERPEGSVSTLKIQRTQQEDSAVYLCASTQGKDQAFFGQGTRLTVV.

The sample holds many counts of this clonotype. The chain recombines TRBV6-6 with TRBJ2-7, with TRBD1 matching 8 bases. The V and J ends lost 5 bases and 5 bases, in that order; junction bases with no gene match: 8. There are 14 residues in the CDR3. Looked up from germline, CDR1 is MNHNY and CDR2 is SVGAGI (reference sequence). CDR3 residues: CASSTTGDRNEQYF. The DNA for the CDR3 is TGTGCCAGCAGTACGACAGGGGACAGAAACGAGCAGTACTTC.

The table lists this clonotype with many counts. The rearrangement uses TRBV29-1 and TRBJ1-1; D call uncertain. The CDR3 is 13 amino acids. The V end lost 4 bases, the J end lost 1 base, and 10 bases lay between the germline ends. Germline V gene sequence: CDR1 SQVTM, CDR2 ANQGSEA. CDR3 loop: CSVVVRQNTEAFF. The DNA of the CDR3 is TGCAGCGTTGTAGTTCGGCAGAACACTGAAGCTTTCTTT.

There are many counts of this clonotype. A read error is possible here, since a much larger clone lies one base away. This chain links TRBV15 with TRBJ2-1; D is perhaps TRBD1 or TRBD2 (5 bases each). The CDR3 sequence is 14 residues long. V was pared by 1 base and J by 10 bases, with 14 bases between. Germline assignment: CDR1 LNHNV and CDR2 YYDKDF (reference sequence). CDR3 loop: CATSRGAAREEQFF. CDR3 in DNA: TGTGCCACCAGCAGAGGGGCCGCCAGGGAGGAGCAGTTCTTC.

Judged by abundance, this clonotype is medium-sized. DNA for the CDR3: TGCAGCGTTCTCGACGGGCCCGGGGAGCTGTTTTTT. Residues: CSVLDGPGELFF. This sequence joins TRBV29-1 and TRBJ2-2; no clear D. The CDR3 contains 12 residues. Looked up from germline, CDR1 is SQVTM and CDR2 is ANQGSEA. Trimming took off 5 bases at V and 6 bases at J, with 10 bases between the two ends.

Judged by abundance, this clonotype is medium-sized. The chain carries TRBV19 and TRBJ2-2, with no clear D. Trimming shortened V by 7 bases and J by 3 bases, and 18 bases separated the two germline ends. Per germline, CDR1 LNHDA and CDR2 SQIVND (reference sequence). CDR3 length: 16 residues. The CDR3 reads CASIASGLGHTGELFF. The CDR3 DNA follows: TGTGCCAGTATCGCCTCAGGTTTGGGCCACACCGGGGAGCTGTTTTTT.

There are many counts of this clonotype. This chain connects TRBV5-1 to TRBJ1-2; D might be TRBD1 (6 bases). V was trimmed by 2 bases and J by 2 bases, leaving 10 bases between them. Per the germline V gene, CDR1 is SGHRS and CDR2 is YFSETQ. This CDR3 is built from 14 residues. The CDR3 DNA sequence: TGCGCCAGCAGCTTTACAGGGCAAAACTATGGCTACACCTTC. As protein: CASSFTGQNYGYTF.

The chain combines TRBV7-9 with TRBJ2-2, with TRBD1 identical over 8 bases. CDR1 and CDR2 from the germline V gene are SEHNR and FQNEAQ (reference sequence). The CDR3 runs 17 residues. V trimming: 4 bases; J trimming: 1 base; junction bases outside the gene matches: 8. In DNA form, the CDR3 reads TGTGCCAGCAGCTCCACGAAAGGGACAGGGAACACCGGGGAGCTGTTTTTT. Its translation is CASSSTKGTGNTGELFF. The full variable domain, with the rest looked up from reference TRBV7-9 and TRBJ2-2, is DTGVSQNPRHKITKRGQNVTFRCDPISEHNRLYWYRQTLGQGPEFLTYFQNEAQLEKSRLLSDRFSAERPKGSFSTLEIQRTEQGDSAMYLCASSSTKGTGNTGELFFGEGSRLTVL.

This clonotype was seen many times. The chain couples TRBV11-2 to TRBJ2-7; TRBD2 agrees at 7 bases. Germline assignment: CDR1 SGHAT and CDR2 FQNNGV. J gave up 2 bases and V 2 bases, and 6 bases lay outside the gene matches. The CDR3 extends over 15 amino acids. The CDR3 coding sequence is TGTGCCAGCAGCTTAAGCCGGGGGGTTGCCTACGAGCAGTACTTC. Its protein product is CASSLSRGVAYEQYF. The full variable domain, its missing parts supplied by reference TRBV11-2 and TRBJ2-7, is EAGVAQSPRYKIIEKRQSVAFWCNPISGHATLYWYQQILGQGPKLLIQFQNNGVVDDSQLPKDRFSAERLKGVDSTLKIQPAKLEDSAVYLCASSLSRGVAYEQYFGPGTRLTVT.

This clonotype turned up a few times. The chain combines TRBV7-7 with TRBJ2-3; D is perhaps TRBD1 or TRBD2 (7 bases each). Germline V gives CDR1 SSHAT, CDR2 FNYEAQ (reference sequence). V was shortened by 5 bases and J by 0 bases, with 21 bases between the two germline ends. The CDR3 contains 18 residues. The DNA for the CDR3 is TGTGCCAGCAGCGCAGGGAGGGGGCCGACCCCAAGCACAGATACGCAGTATTTT. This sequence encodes CASSAGRGPTPSTDTQYF.

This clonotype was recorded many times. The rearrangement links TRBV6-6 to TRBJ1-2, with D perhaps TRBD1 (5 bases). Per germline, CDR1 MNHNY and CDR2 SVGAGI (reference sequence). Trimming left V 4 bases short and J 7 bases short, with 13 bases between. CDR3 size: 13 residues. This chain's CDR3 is CASSSQVRGGYTF. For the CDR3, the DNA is TGTGCCAGCAGTTCACAGGTTCGAGGTGGCTACACCTTC.

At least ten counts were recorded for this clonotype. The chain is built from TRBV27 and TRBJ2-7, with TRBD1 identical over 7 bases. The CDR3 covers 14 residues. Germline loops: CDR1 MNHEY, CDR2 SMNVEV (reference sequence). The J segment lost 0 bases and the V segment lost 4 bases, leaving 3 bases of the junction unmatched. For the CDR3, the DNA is TGTGCCAGCAGTTCTACAGGGGTCTCCTACGAGCAGTACTTC. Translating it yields CASSSTGVSYEQYF.

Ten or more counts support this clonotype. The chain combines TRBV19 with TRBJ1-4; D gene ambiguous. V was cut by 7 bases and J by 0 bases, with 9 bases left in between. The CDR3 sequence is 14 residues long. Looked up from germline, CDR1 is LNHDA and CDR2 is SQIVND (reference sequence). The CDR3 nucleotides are TGTGCCAGTAATGAGGAAGCAACTAATGAAAAACTGTTTTTT. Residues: CASNEEATNEKLFF.

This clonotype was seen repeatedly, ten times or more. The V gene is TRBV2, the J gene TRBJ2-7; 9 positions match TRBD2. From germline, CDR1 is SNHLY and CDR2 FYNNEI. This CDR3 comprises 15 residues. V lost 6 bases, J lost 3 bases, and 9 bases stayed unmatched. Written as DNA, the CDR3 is TGTGCCAGCAGCCGAGGGGTAGCGGGGGTCTACGAGCAGTACTTC. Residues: CASSRGVAGVYEQYF.

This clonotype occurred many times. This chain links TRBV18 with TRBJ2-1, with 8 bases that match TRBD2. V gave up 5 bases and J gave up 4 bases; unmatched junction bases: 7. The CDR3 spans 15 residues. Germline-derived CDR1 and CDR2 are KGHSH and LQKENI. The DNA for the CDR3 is TGTGCCAGCTCAATCGGGGGGGGCCAGTACAATGAGCAGTTCTTC. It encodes CASSIGGGQYNEQFF.

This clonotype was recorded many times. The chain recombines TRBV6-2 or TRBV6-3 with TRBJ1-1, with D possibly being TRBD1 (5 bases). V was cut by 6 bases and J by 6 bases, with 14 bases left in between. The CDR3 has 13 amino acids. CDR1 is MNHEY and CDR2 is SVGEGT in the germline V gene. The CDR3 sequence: CASRLTGGAEAFF. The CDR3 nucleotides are TGTGCCAGCAGGCTTACAGGCGGAGCTGAAGCTTTCTTT.

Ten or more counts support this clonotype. The CDR3 coding sequence is TGTGCCAGCAGCCGAACCGACAGGGGATATTCACCCCTCCACTTT. It encodes CASSRTDRGYSPLHF. The V gene is TRBV5-6, the J gene TRBJ1-6; the match to TRBD1 covers 8 bases. J lost 8 bases, V lost 4 bases, and 8 bases had no gene match. The CDR3 sequence is 15 residues long. Looked up from germline, CDR1 is SGHDT and CDR2 is YYEEEE.

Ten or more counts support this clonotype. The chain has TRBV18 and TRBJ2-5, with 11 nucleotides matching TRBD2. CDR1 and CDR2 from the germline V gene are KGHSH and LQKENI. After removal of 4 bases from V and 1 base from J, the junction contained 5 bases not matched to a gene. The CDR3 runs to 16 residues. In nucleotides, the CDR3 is TGTGCCAGCTCACGACCTAGCGGGGGGACCCAAGAGACCCAGTACTTC. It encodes CASSRPSGGTQETQYF.

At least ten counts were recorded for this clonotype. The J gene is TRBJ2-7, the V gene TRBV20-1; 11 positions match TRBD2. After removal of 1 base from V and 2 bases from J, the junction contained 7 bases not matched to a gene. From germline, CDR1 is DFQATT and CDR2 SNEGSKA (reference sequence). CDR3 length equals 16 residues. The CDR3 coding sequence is TGCAGTGCTAGAGCTTCTTTGGGACTAGCGGCCTACGAGCAGTACTTC. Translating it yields CSARASLGLAAYEQYF.

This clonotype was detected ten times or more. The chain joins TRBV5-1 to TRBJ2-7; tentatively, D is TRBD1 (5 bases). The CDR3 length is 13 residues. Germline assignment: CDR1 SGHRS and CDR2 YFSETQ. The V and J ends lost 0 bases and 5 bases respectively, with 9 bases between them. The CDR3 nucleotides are TGCGCCAGCAGCTTGGAAGGGGAACACGAGCAGTACTTC. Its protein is CASSLEGEHEQYF. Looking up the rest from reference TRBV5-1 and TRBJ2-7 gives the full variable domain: KAGVTQTPRYLIKTRGQQVTLSCSPISGHRSVSWYQQTPGQGLQFLFEYFSETQRNKGNFPGRFSGRQFSNSRSEMNVSTLELGDSALYLCASSLEGEHEQYFGPGTRLTVT.

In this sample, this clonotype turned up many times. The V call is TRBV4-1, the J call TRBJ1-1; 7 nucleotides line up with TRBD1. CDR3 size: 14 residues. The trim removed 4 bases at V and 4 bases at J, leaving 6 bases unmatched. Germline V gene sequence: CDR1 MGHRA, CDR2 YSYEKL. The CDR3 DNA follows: TGCGCCAGCAGCCGCACAGGGGCGAGCACTGAAGCTTTCTTT. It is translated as CASSRTGASTEAFF.

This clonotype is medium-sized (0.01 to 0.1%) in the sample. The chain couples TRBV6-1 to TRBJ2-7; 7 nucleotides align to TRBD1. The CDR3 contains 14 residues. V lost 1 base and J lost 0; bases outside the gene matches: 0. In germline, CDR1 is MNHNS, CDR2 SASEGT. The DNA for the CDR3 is TGTGCCAGCAGTGAAGGGGACAGCTCCTACGAGCAGTACTTC. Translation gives CASSEGDSSYEQYF.

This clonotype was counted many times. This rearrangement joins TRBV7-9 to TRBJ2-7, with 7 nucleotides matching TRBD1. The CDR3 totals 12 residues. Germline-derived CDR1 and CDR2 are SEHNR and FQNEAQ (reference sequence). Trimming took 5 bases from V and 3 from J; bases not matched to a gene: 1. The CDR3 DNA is TGTGCCAGCAGCGGACAGGACTACGAGCAGTACTTC. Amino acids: CASSGQDYEQYF.

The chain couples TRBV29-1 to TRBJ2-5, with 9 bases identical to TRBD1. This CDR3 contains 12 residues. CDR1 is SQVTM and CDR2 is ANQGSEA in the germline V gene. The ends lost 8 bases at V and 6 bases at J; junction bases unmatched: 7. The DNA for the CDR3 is TGCAGCACTAAACAGGGGGCGAAGACCCAGTACTTC. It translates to CSTKQGAKTQYF.